The 9 T cell receptor beta chains below come from one sample, sequenced in a study of OX40 agonist ivuxolimab in advanced cancers. Here immunoSEQ multiplex PCR was the method, and the copy in TCRdb shows in-frame clones only, minus some. The sample lists 65,000 or so clones, roughly 89% occurring once. The starting material was CD4+ or CD8+ T cells sorted from blood, obtained in a trial of the OX40 agonist ivuxolimab. These receptors were taken from an adult with an advanced solid tumor such as melanoma, head and neck, liver or kidney cancer.

This clone has just a few counts. V usage is TRBV11-3 and J usage is TRBJ2-7; D might be TRBD2 (6 bases). Germline CDR1 and CDR2: SGHNT and YENEEA. V lost 5 bases, J lost 3 bases, and 14 bases lay in between. This CDR3 has 14 residues. The CDR3 loop reads CASSPGGNIYEQYF. In DNA form, the CDR3 reads TGTGCCAGCAGCCCTGGAGGGAATATCTACGAGCAGTACTTC. The full variable domain, completed using reference TRBV11-3 and TRBJ2-7, is EAGVVQSPRYKIIEKKQPVAFWCNPISGHNTLYWYLQNLGQGPELLIRYENEEAVDDSQLPKDRFSAERLKGVDSTLKIQPAELGDSAVYLCASSPGGNIYEQYFGPGTRLTVT.

The chain joins TRBV5-3 to TRBJ1-2; D is ambiguous. TRBV5-3 is reported as an ORF; its role is uncertain. Trimming shortened V by 6 bases and J by 3 bases, and 18 bases separated the two germline ends. There are 15 residues in the CDR3. CDR3 residues: CARTPIPGVDYGYTF. For the CDR3, the DNA is TGTGCCAGAACCCCCATTCCCGGGGTTGACTATGGCTACACCTTC.

The J gene is TRBJ2-5, the V gene TRBV2; tentatively, D is TRBD2 (6 bases). Germline CDR1 SNHLY, CDR2 FYNNEI. V was trimmed by 2 bases and J by 5 bases, leaving 12 bases between them. The CDR3 totals 14 residues. The CDR3 protein is CASSERPGGETQYF. The CDR3 DNA reads TGTGCCAGCAGTGAACGGCCCGGAGGGGAGACCCAGTACTTC.

V usage is TRBV28 and J usage is TRBJ2-5; 10 bases map to TRBD2. CDR1 and CDR2 (germline): MDHEN, SYDVKM. With V trimmed by 6 bases and J by 2 bases, 9 bases remained unmatched. The CDR3 sequence is 16 residues long. The CDR3 protein is CASSQAGGQDQETQYF. CDR3 nucleotides: TGTGCCAGCAGCCAAGCGGGGGGGCAAGATCAAGAGACCCAGTACTTC. Looking up the rest from reference TRBV28 and TRBJ2-5 gives the full variable domain: DVKVTQSSRYLVKRTGEKVFLECVQDMDHENMFWYRQDPGLGLRLIYFSYDVKMKEKGDIPEGYSVSREKKERFSLILESASTNQTSMYLCASSQAGGQDQETQYFGPGTRLLVL.

The count of this clone is one. V and J are TRBV28 and TRBJ2-5, with 7 bases fitting TRBD2. In germline, CDR1 is MDHEN, CDR2 SYDVKM. V lost 5 bases and J lost 3; bases outside the gene matches: 9. The CDR3 loop spans 15 amino acids. In DNA, the CDR3 is TGTGCCAGCAGTCCCCAGGCGGGGGTGGAAGAGACCCAGTACTTC. Its protein product is CASSPQAGVEETQYF.

This chain connects TRBV15 to TRBJ2-7, with TRBD2 as a possible D gene (5 bases). The V gene lost 5 bases and the J gene lost 7 bases, with 15 bases spanning the gap. The length of the CDR3 is 13 residues. The germline V gene encodes CDR1 LNHNV and CDR2 YYDKDF (reference sequence). DNA of the CDR3: TGTGCCACCAGCCCCGACCTGGGCGGGGAGCAGTACTTC. Amino acid sequence: CATSPDLGGEQYF.

The CDR3 loop is CASSEAWTVYEQYF. The DNA for the CDR3 is TGTGCCAGCAGTGAAGCGTGGACAGTGTACGAGCAGTACTTC. The chain links TRBV6-1 to TRBJ2-7; perhaps TRBD1 as D (6 bases). CDR3 length: 14 residues. Trimming cost V 0 bases and J 4 bases, with 10 bases left between them. CDR1 and CDR2 (germline): MNHNS, SASEGT.

The chain carries TRBV5-4 and TRBJ1-2; the match to TRBD1 covers 10 bases. In germline, CDR1 is SGHNT, CDR2 YYREEE (reference sequence). Trimming at V came to 5 bases and at J to 4 bases, leaving 17 bases not matched to a gene. There are 18 residues in the CDR3. CDR3 amino acids: CASRLLGTGAHGPYGYTF. In DNA, the CDR3 is TGTGCCAGCAGATTACTGGGGACAGGGGCCCACGGTCCCTATGGCTACACCTTC.

The chain couples TRBV5-4 to TRBJ2-4, with TRBD1 matching 7 bases. With 3 bases clipped from V and 5 bases from J, the junction kept 5 bases outside the gene matches. CDR3 length: 14 residues. From germline, CDR1 is SGHNT and CDR2 YYREEE (reference sequence). The CDR3 coding sequence is TGTGCCAGCAGCTCAGGGGGATCGGAAAACATTCAGTACTTC. It specifies CASSSGGSENIQYF. Using reference TRBV5-4 and TRBJ2-4 for the parts outside the CDR3, the full variable domain is ETGVTQSPTHLIKTRGQQVTLRCSSQSGHNTVSWYQQALGQGPQFIFQYYREEENGRGNFPPRFSGLQFPNYSSELNVNALELDDSALYLCASSSGGSENIQYFGAGTRLSVL.